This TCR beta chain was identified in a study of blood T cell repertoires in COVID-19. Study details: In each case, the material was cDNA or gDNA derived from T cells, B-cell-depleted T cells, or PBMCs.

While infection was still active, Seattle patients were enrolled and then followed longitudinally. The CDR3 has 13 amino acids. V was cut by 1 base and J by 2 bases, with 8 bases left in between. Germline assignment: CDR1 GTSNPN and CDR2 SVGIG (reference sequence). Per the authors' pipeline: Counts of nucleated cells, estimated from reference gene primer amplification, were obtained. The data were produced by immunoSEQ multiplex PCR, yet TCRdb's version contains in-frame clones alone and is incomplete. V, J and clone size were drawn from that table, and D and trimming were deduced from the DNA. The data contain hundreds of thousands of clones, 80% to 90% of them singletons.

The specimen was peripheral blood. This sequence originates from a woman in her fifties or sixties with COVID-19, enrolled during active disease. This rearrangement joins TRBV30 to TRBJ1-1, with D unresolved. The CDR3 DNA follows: TGTGCCTGGAGTGCACAGCAAAACACTGAAGCTTTCTTT. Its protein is CAWSAQQNTEAFF.